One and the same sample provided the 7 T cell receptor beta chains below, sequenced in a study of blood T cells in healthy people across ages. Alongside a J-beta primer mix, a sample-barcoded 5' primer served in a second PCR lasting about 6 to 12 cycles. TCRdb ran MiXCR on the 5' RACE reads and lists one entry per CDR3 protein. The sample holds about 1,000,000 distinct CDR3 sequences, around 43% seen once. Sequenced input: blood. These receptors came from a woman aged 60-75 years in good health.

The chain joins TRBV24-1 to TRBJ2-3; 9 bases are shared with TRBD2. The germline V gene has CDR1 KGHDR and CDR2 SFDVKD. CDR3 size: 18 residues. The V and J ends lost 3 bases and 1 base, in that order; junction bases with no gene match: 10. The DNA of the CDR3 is TGTGCCACCAGTGATCTGACTAGCGGCACGGGGGGCACAGATACGCAGTATTTT. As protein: CATSDLTSGTGGTDTQYF.

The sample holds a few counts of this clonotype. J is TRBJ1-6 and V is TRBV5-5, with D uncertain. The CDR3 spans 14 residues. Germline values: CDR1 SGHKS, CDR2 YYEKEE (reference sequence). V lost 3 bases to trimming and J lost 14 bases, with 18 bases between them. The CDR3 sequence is CASSSLDRLEALHF. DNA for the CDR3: TGTGCCAGCAGCTCCCTGGACCGTCTAGAGGCCCTCCACTTT.

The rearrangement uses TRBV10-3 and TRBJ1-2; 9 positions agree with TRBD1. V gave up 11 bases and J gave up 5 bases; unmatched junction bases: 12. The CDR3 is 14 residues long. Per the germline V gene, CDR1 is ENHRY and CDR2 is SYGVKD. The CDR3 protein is CASRRDRENYGYTF. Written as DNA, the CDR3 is TGTGCCTCAAGGCGGGACAGGGAAAATTATGGCTACACCTTC.

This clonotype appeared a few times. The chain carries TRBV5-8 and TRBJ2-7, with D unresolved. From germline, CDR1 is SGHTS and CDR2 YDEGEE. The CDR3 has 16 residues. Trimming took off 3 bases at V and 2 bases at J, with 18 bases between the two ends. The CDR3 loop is CASSSGLGSPPYEQYF. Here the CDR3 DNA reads TGTGCCAGCAGCTCCGGGTTGGGTAGCCCCCCCTACGAGCAGTACTTC.

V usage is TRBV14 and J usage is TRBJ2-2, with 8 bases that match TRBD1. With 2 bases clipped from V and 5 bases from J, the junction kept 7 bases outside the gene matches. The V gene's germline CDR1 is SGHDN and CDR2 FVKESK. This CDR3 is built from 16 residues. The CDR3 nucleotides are TGTGCCAGCAGCCAATCAGGGGGCCCCCTAACCGGGGAGCTGTTTTTT. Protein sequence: CASSQSGGPLTGELFF.

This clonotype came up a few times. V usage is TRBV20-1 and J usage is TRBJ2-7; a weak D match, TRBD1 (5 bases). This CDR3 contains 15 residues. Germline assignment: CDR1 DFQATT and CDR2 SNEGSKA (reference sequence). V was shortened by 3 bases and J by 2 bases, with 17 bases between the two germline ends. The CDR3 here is CSASSGQGVTYEQYF. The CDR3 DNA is TGCAGTGCTAGCTCCGGCCAGGGTGTTACCTACGAGCAGTACTTC.

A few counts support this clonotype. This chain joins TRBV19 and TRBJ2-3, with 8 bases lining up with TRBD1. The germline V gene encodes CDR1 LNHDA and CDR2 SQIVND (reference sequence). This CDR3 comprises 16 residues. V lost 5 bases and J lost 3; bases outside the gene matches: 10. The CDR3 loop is CASSFQGAGPTDTQYF. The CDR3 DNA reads TGTGCCAGTAGTTTCCAGGGGGCCGGACCAACAGATACGCAGTATTTT.